Below, 22 T cell receptor beta chains from the same sample are listed, as sequenced in a study of blood T cells in healthy people across ages. It was with a sample-barcoded 5' primer and a J-beta primer mix that a second PCR of roughly 7 to 12 cycles was run. One entry per CDR3 protein, called by TCRdb with MiXCR from the 5' RACE reads. The sample shows 700,000 to 950,000 distinct CDR3 sequences, 43% of them seen only once. The sequenced material came from blood. Source of these receptors: a woman aged 60-75 years in good health.

This clonotype was seen a few times. The chain is built from TRBV3-1 and TRBJ2-3; no definite D call. V gave up 2 bases and J gave up 3 bases, with 6 bases separating them. CDR3 length: 13 amino acids. The germline V gene encodes CDR1 LGHDT and CDR2 YNNKEL (reference sequence). CDR3 amino acids: CASSQHQTDTQYF. As DNA, the CDR3 is TGTGCCAGCAGCCAACACCAGACAGATACGCAGTATTTT.

This clonotype was seen a few times. The chain combines TRBV24-1 with TRBJ1-5; D is ambiguous. Trimming stripped 11 bases from V and 0 bases from J, with 7 bases between. The CDR3 has 12 residues. CDR1 and CDR2 (germline): KGHDR, SFDVKD. The CDR3 DNA sequence: TGTGCCAACGGTAATAGCAATCAGCCCCAGCATTTT. The encoded protein is CANGNSNQPQHF.

In the case of this clonotype: The junction does not match germline at one end; this may be a read error. This chain links TRBV9 with TRBJ2-1; maybe TRBD2 (6 bases). The CDR3 covers 15 residues. Germline values: CDR1 SGDLS, CDR2 YYNGEE. The CDR3 region is CASSVVGDLYNKQFF. In DNA form, the CDR3 reads TGCGCCAGCAGCGTAGTCGGGGACTTATACAATAAGCAGTTCTTC.

This clonotype has ten or more counts. The genes are TRBV6-4 and TRBJ2-1; 8 nucleotides line up with TRBD2. Germline lookup yields CDR1 MRHNA and CDR2 SNTAGT. This CDR3 is built from 14 residues. Unmatched junction bases numbered 7, after V lost 8 bases and J lost 4 bases. The CDR3 is CASSSGGDYNEQFF. The CDR3 bases are TGTGCCAGCTCCAGCGGGGGTGATTACAATGAGCAGTTCTTC.

This clonotype was observed a handful of times. The chain joins TRBV12-3 or TRBV12-4 to TRBJ2-7, with TRBD2 matching over 10 bases. The junction had 11 bases not matched to a gene; V was cut back by 5 bases and J by 7 bases. The CDR3 runs to 15 residues. The CDR3 loop reads CASSTPIAGGGEQYF. The CDR3 DNA follows: TGTGCCAGCAGTACTCCTATAGCGGGGGGAGGAGAGCAGTACTTC.

The chain has TRBV20-1 and TRBJ2-1, with 7 bases matching TRBD2. The germline V gene encodes CDR1 DFQATT and CDR2 SNEGSKA (reference sequence). This CDR3 comprises 13 residues. CDR3: CVSGPSSYNEQFF. The CDR3 nucleotides read TGCGTTAGCGGGCCCAGCTCCTACAATGAGCAGTTCTTC.

About this clonotype: One junction end disagrees with the germline gene, perhaps due to a read error. The chain recombines TRBV28 with TRBJ1-5, with D perhaps matching TRBD1 (5 bases). This CDR3 is 14 amino acids long. Germline values: CDR1 MDHEN, CDR2 SYDVKM. DNA for the CDR3: TGTGCCAGCAGTTTAGGGGGGAGCAATCAGCCCCGGCATTTT. Translating it yields CASSLGGSNQPRHF.

This clonotype was observed at least ten times. The chain combines TRBV7-9 with TRBJ2-3; 7 positions match TRBD1. From germline, CDR1 is SEHNR and CDR2 FQNEAQ (reference sequence). The CDR3 runs to 14 residues. V trimming: 6 bases; J trimming: 4 bases; junction bases outside the gene matches: 7. CDR3 residues: CASSLRTGADTQYF. The CDR3 region has the DNA TGTGCCAGCAGTTTAAGGACAGGAGCAGATACGCAGTATTTT.

This clonotype was detected once. This rearrangement joins TRBV20-1 to TRBJ2-4, with a tentative D call TRBD2 (5 bases). The CDR3 has 8 residues. V was cut by 7 bases and J by 13 bases, with 8 bases left in between. Germline lookup yields CDR1 DFQATT and CDR2 SNEGSKA (reference sequence). The CDR3 DNA sequence: TGCAGTGTGGGAGAGCAGTACTTC. Protein product: CSVGEQYF.

In DNA, the CDR3 is TGCAGTGCTAGAGATCCGGGGGACAATCAGCCCCAGCATTTT. Translated: CSARDPGDNQPQHF. The chain has TRBV20-1 and TRBJ1-5, with a weak D call TRBD1 (5 bases). V was trimmed by 0 bases and J by 3 bases, leaving 9 bases between them. The germline V gene has CDR1 DFQATT and CDR2 SNEGSKA (reference sequence). The CDR3 covers 14 residues.

Only a few counts were recorded for this clonotype. One base away lies a much larger clone, so this may be a sequencing read error. The chain carries TRBV29-1 and TRBJ2-3; 10 bases match TRBD2. The CDR3 sequence is 16 residues long. V lost 0 bases and J lost 2; bases outside the gene matches: 5. The germline gives CDR1 SQVTM, CDR2 ANQGSEA. CDR3 protein: CSVEEELAGHTDTQYF. As DNA, the CDR3 is TGCAGCGTTGAAGAAGAACTAGCGGGGCACACAGATACGCAGTATTTT.

This clonotype was observed a handful of times. The chain carries TRBV20-1 and TRBJ2-5; tentative D call: TRBD1 (5 bases). This CDR3 region has 15 residues. Trimming stripped 1 base from V and 2 bases from J, with 14 bases between. The germline CDR1 and CDR2 sequences are DFQATT and SNEGSKA (reference sequence). Written as DNA, the CDR3 is TGCAGTGCTAGAGGTGTGGGGCGCGGTCAAGAGACCCAGTACTTC. It codes for CSARGVGRGQETQYF.

This clonotype was counted many times. The genes are TRBV28 and TRBJ2-5; 7 bases are a match to TRBD2. This CDR3 spans 14 amino acids. The germline V gene encodes CDR1 MDHEN and CDR2 SYDVKM. Trimming cost V 5 bases and J 11 bases; bases outside gene matches: 14. CDR3 residues: CASSRTLGGGEQYF. The CDR3 DNA reads TGTGCCAGCAGTCGGACCCTTGGGGGGGGGGAGCAGTACTTC.

The chain has TRBV7-3 and TRBJ2-2, with D possibly matching TRBD2 (6 bases). CDR1 and CDR2 from the germline V gene are SGHTA and FQGTGA. Trimming cost V 5 bases and J 3 bases, with 19 bases left between them. The CDR3 contains 17 residues. The CDR3 loop reads CASSLGGASDHTGELFF. For the CDR3, the DNA is TGTGCCAGCAGCCTAGGAGGGGCTAGCGACCACACCGGGGAGCTGTTTTTT.

The rearrangement joins TRBV27 to TRBJ2-1; 14 bases align to TRBD2. J was trimmed by 9 bases and V by 5 bases; bases with no gene match: 9. Germline CDR1 reads MNHEY; CDR2 reads SMNVEV (reference sequence). The CDR3 has 16 residues. This CDR3 is CASSTRLAGGPREQFF. The CDR3 DNA sequence: TGTGCCAGCAGTACGAGACTAGCGGGAGGGCCACGTGAGCAGTTCTTC.

This clonotype was observed a few times. This chain joins TRBV10-3 and TRBJ1-4; 9 bases agree with TRBD1. This CDR3 contains 14 residues. Germline CDR1 and CDR2: ENHRY and SYGVKD. V trimming: 6 bases; J trimming: 8 bases; junction bases outside the gene matches: 7. The CDR3 here is CAISPGTGQEKLFF. For the CDR3, the DNA is TGTGCCATCAGCCCCGGGACAGGGCAGGAAAAACTGTTTTTT.

Only a few counts were recorded for this clonotype. The V and J genes are TRBV28 and TRBJ1-5, with 8 bases identical to TRBD1. CDR3 length: 15 amino acids. The V and J ends lost 5 bases and 6 bases, in that order; junction bases with no gene match: 9. CDR1 and CDR2 from the germline V gene are MDHEN and SYDVKM. This CDR3 reads CASSTQIRGLQPQHF. The CDR3 region has the DNA TGTGCCAGCAGTACACAGATCAGGGGGCTTCAGCCCCAGCATTTT.

This clonotype was picked up one time. The chain's CDR3 is CASSGVGGRNEQFF. For the CDR3, the DNA is TGTGCCAGCAGCGGAGTGGGAGGGCGGAATGAGCAGTTCTTC. The J gene is TRBJ2-1, the V gene TRBV9; 7 bases fit TRBD2. The length of the CDR3 is 14 residues. V was pared by 3 bases and J by 7 bases, with 7 bases of the junction left unmatched. Germline V lookup: CDR1 SGDLS, CDR2 YYNGEE.

This clonotype was recorded once. CDR3 bases: TGTGCCAGCAGCCCCCGCGCCCTTAACTATGGCTACACCTTC. It yields the protein CASSPRALNYGYTF. The V call is TRBV7-9, the J call TRBJ1-2, with D hard to call. In germline, CDR1 is SEHNR, CDR2 FQNEAQ (reference sequence). V was pared by 5 bases and J by 1 base, with 11 bases between. The CDR3 runs to 14 residues.

The rearrangement links TRBV24-1 to TRBJ2-5, with a possible D match to TRBD1 (6 bases). This CDR3 contains 11 residues. Trimming pared 2 bases from V and 11 bases from J, leaving 8 bases between. Germline CDR1 is KGHDR and CDR2 is SFDVKD. The CDR3 nucleotides read TGTGCCACCAGTGATTACAGGGAGCAGTACTTC. Its translation: CATSDYREQYF.

This chain links TRBV2 with TRBJ1-5; a possible D gene is TRBD1 (5 bases). The germline V and J ends were trimmed by 8 bases and 3 bases, with 14 bases remaining between them. This CDR3 contains 14 residues. The germline V gene encodes CDR1 SNHLY and CDR2 FYNNEI. CDR3 sequence (DNA): TGTGCCAGCGCGGCCCAGGGATACAATCAGCCCCAGCATTTT. Translation gives CASAAQGYNQPQHF.

The CDR3 loop is CASSLGLGFEKLFF. CDR3 in DNA: TGTGCCAGCAGTTTAGGTTTGGGTTTTGAAAAACTGTTTTTT. The rearrangement links TRBV28 to TRBJ1-4, with D unresolved. The CDR3 consists of 14 residues. Germline CDR1 and CDR2: MDHEN and SYDVKM. V was shortened by 2 bases and J by 7 bases, with 11 bases between the two germline ends.